A selection of T cell receptor beta chains follows, all from one sample in a study of blood T cell repertoires in COVID-19. Libraries were prepared by immunoSEQ multiplex PCR; TCRdb keeps only in-frame clonotypes and omits some of them. The table shows 69,000 or so clones, with almost 90% occurring only once. Sequencing was performed on peripheral blood. Receptor source: a man aged 50-60 years with acute or convalescent COVID-19. The CDR3 runs from the conserved cysteine through the conserved F or W.

v_call: TRBV4-1
cdr3_aa: CASSLGRTDYGYTF

v_call: TRBV7-8
cdr3_aa: CASSLVGLSSGNTIYF

v_call: TRBV6-1
cdr3_aa: CASSESSRGMEKLFF

v_call: TRBV7-6
cdr3_aa: CASSLEASGDYEQYF

v_call: TRBV7-9
cdr3_aa: CASSLARPVTGELFF

v_call: TRBV11-2
cdr3_aa: CASSTKGARSYNEQFF

v_call: TRBV19
cdr3_aa: CASRQVINTEAFF

v_call: TRBV7-2
cdr3_aa: CASTPGSRGKVGYTF

v_call: TRBV12-2
cdr3_aa: CASRLGGQDDSNEQFF

v_call: TRBV7-8
cdr3_aa: CASSPPRTGSVYGYTF

v_call: TRBV2
cdr3_aa: CASSALSATDTQYF

v_call: TRBV6-6
cdr3_aa: CASSTGQGDGNTIYF

v_call: TRBV18
cdr3_aa: CASSPPATGNNEQFF

v_call: TRBV2
cdr3_aa: CASRQGPTGANVLTF

v_call: TRBV11-3
cdr3_aa: CASRAGRANEQYF

v_call: TRBV24-1
cdr3_aa: CATSDSSGGAYNEQFF

v_call: TRBV19
cdr3_aa: CASSANTGLNTEAFF

v_call: TRBV11-3
cdr3_aa: CASSDRAGGHEQFF

v_call: TRBV6-6
cdr3_aa: CASSTGTGGSEAFF

v_call: TRBV11-3
cdr3_aa: CASSLVLAELAKNIQYF

v_call: TRBV20-1
cdr3_aa: CSVMYQGPAFF

v_call: TRBV18
cdr3_aa: CASSERLETQYF

v_call: TRBV27
cdr3_aa: CASGQGAFYGYTF

v_call: TRBV29-1
cdr3_aa: CSVSQGGAYEQYF

v_call: TRBV5-1
cdr3_aa: CASSLGSGVNYGYTF

v_call: TRBV6-5
cdr3_aa: CASRDRISREYF

v_call: TRBV18
cdr3_aa: CASSPGGGNIQYF

v_call: TRBV19
cdr3_aa: CASSVRTATNQPQHF

v_call: TRBV27
cdr3_aa: CASRLAGLTDTQYF

v_call: TRBV9
cdr3_aa: CASSPFGTGDTSTDTQYF

v_call: TRBV7-9
cdr3_aa: CASSLPRDRGGADTQYF

v_call: TRBV28
cdr3_aa: CASSLRTSGLFF

v_call: TRBV12-3/TRBV12-4
cdr3_aa: CASTFGGETQYF

v_call: TRBV29-1
cdr3_aa: CSVEDAPGLAFNEQFF

v_call: TRBV7-2
cdr3_aa: CASSLVRGGEKLFF